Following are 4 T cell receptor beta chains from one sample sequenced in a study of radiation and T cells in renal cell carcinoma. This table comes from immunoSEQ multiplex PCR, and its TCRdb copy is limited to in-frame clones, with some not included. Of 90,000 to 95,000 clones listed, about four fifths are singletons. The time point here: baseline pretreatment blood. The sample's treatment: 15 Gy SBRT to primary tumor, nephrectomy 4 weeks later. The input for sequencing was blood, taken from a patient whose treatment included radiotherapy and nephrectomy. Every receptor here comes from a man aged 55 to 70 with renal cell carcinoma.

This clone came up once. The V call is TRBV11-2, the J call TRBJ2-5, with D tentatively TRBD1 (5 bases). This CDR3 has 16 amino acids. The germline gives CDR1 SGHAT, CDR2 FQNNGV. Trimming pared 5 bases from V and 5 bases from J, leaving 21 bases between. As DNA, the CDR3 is TGTGCCAGCAGCCAACAGGCCGCGTCCCGGGCGGAGACCCAGTACTTC. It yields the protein CASSQQAASRAETQYF.

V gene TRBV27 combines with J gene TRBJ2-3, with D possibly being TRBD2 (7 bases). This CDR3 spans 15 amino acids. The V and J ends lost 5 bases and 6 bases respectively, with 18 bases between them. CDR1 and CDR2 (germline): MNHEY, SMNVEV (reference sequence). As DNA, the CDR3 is TGTGCCAGCAGTGGGGGGGGGCAGGGGCGCGATACGCAGTATTTT. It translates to CASSGGGQGRDTQYF.

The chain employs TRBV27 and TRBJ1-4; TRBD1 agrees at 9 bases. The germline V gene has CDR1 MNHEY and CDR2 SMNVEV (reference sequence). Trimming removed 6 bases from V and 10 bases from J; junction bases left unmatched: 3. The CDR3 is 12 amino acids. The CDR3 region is CASSRTGAKLFF. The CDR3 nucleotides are TGTGCCAGCAGCCGGACAGGGGCAAAACTGTTTTTT.

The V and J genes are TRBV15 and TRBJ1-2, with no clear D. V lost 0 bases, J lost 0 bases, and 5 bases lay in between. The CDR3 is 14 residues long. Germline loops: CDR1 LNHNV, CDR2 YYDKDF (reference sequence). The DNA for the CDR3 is TGTGCCACCAGCAGAGACAGGACTAACTATGGCTACACCTTC. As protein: CATSRDRTNYGYTF.